This passage covers 19 T cell receptor beta chains from one sample sequenced in a study of blood T cells in healthy people across ages. A second PCR, run for about 7 to 11 cycles, used a sample-barcoded 5' primer plus a J-beta primer mix. TCRdb used MiXCR to reprocess the 5' RACE reads, holding one entry per CDR3 protein. The sample holds about 1.1 million distinct CDR3 sequences; under 40% are singletons and the top ten take over 10%. Sequencing was done on a sample of blood. The source is a young man in good health.

This chain links TRBV20-1 with TRBJ2-1, with TRBD2 identical over 12 bases. Trimming at V came to 3 bases and at J to 7 bases, leaving 4 bases not matched to a gene. The CDR3 sequence is 14 residues long. Germline CDR1 reads DFQATT; CDR2 reads SNEGSKA (reference sequence). The CDR3 DNA is TGCAGTGCTAGTCAAACTAGCGGGGGGAATGAGCAGTTCTTC. It encodes CSASQTSGGNEQFF.

This clonotype was found a few times. The chain links TRBV29-1 to TRBJ1-1; tentatively, D is TRBD1 (5 bases). The germline gives CDR1 SQVTM, CDR2 ANQGSEA. The ends were cut back, 2 bases at V and 3 bases at J, with 19 bases in the middle. This CDR3 comprises 16 residues. For the CDR3, the DNA is TGCAGCGTTGAACGGTGGGGAGCAGGGAGGTACACTGAAGCTTTCTTT. It yields the protein CSVERWGAGRYTEAFF.

This clonotype was counted between two and nine times. J is TRBJ2-4 and V is TRBV27; TRBD1 aligns across 8 bases. CDR1 is MNHEY and CDR2 is SMNVEV in the germline V gene (reference sequence). V was clipped by 7 bases and J by 9 bases; unmatched bases: 14. The CDR3 length is 15 residues. CDR3 sequence reads: CASTSLGQGQGIQYF. The CDR3 DNA reads TGTGCCAGCACCTCGCTCGGACAGGGCCAGGGCATTCAGTACTTC.

At least ten counts were recorded for this clonotype. The J gene is TRBJ2-7, the V gene TRBV29-1; 8 bases fit TRBD1. Germline loops: CDR1 SQVTM, CDR2 ANQGSEA. The CDR3 sequence is 13 residues long. With V trimmed by 2 bases and J by 4 bases, 4 bases remained unmatched. In DNA form, the CDR3 reads TGCAGCGTTGAATTCAGGGGGCAATACGAGCAGTACTTC. It specifies CSVEFRGQYEQYF.

In regard to this clonotype: At one end the junction does not follow the germline gene, possibly because of a read error. The rearrangement links TRBV20-1 to TRBJ2-3, with D possibly matching TRBD1 (6 bases). Germline assignment: CDR1 DFQATT and CDR2 SNEGSKA (reference sequence). The CDR3 loop spans 12 amino acids. CDR3: CGASPGADTQYF. The CDR3 DNA reads TGCGGTGCCTCGCCAGGGGCAGATACGCAGTATTTT.

The CDR3 sequence is CSARSGSGANVLTF. The CDR3 DNA is TGCAGTGCTAGATCGGGCTCTGGGGCCAACGTCCTGACTTTC. The rearrangement uses TRBV20-1 and TRBJ2-6; D unresolved. Trimming removed 2 bases from V and 0 bases from J, with 5 bases in between. This CDR3 has 14 residues. In germline, CDR1 is DFQATT, CDR2 SNEGSKA (reference sequence).

Only a few counts were recorded for this clonotype. V gene TRBV21-1 combines with J gene TRBJ1-1; the listed D gene, TRBD1, was not tested against the DNA. TRBV21-1 is marked as a pseudogene. CDR3 size: 15 residues. CDR3 in DNA: TGTGCCAGCAGGGGGGGGACAGGTAGGGATGCTGAAGCTTTCTTT. Its translation: CASRGGTGRDAEAFF.

The chain recombines TRBV7-9 with TRBJ1-4; D is unresolved. CDR3 length: 15 residues. V lost 6 bases and J 4 bases, leaving 15 bases between the germline ends. Germline lookup yields CDR1 SEHNR and CDR2 FQNEAQ (reference sequence). The CDR3 DNA follows: TGTGCCAGCAGTTACGACTCCGGCCATAATGAAAAACTGTTTTTT. It specifies CASSYDSGHNEKLFF.

The rearrangement links TRBV20-1 to TRBJ1-2, with D tentatively TRBD1 (5 bases). CDR1 and CDR2 from the germline V gene are DFQATT and SNEGSKA (reference sequence). This CDR3 spans 10 amino acids. The V gene lost 5 bases and the J gene lost 8 bases, with 9 bases spanning the gap. The chain's CDR3 is CSALRGGYTF. The CDR3 bases are TGCAGTGCTCTTCGGGGGGGCTACACCTTC.

This clonotype has just a few counts. V and J are TRBV14 and TRBJ2-5; D is ambiguous. V was shortened by 1 base and J by 0 bases, with 9 bases between the two germline ends. The germline gives CDR1 SGHDN, CDR2 FVKESK. CDR3 size: 15 residues. CDR3 sequence: CASSQARRYQETQYF. In DNA, the CDR3 is TGTGCCAGCAGCCAAGCCAGGCGGTACCAAGAGACCCAGTACTTC.

This clonotype was detected only a few times. The chain has TRBV20-1 and TRBJ1-5, with 7 bases identical to TRBD1. V lost 5 bases to trimming and J lost 3 bases; unmatched junction nucleotides: 7. From germline, CDR1 is DFQATT and CDR2 SNEGSKA (reference sequence). This CDR3 region has 14 residues. CDR3 sequence: CSAFQDRFNQPQHF. The DNA of the CDR3 is TGCAGTGCTTTCCAGGACAGGTTCAATCAGCCCCAGCATTTT.

The gene calls are TRBV28 and TRBJ2-5; the D is unclear. The length of the CDR3 is 14 residues. The germline V gene encodes CDR1 MDHEN and CDR2 SYDVKM. Trimming took off 3 bases at V and 2 bases at J, with 10 bases between the two ends. The CDR3 bases are TGTGCCAGCAGTTTTGTTGGTGGGCAAGAGACCCAGTACTTC. It yields the protein CASSFVGGQETQYF.

There are a few counts of this clonotype. The chain joins TRBV9 to TRBJ2-1; D gene ambiguous. Trimming removed 0 bases from V and 8 bases from J, with 15 bases in between. Germline values: CDR1 SGDLS, CDR2 YYNGEE. The CDR3 contains 15 residues. The CDR3 coding sequence is TGTGCCAGCAGCGTAGTGCACGCCGGGTTCGATGAGCAGTTCTTC. This translates into CASSVVHAGFDEQFF.

J is TRBJ1-2 and V is TRBV20-1; 9 nucleotides line up with TRBD1. Germline values: CDR1 DFQATT, CDR2 SNEGSKA (reference sequence). The CDR3 loop spans 16 amino acids. J was trimmed by 4 bases and V by 3 bases; bases with no gene match: 12. The CDR3 protein is CSASQIPGQGLYGYTF. Written as DNA, the CDR3 is TGCAGTGCTAGCCAAATTCCGGGACAGGGCCTCTATGGCTACACCTTC.

V is TRBV20-1 and J is TRBJ2-3; the match to TRBD2 covers 9 bases. This CDR3 has 17 residues. Germline V gene sequence: CDR1 DFQATT, CDR2 SNEGSKA (reference sequence). Losses at the gene ends were 0 bases for V and 4 bases for J; bases not matched to a gene: 11. This CDR3 reads CSAREVAGGLGADTQYF. The CDR3 DNA reads TGCAGTGCTAGAGAGGTCGCGGGGGGGCTTGGGGCAGATACGCAGTATTTT.

This clonotype was picked up one time. V is TRBV27 and J is TRBJ2-5; D gene ambiguous. Trimming pared 3 bases from V and 2 bases from J, leaving 19 bases between. Per germline, CDR1 MNHEY and CDR2 SMNVEV (reference sequence). This CDR3 spans 17 amino acids. CDR3 in amino acids: CASSFSITDTLQETQYF. The CDR3 coding sequence is TGTGCCAGCAGTTTTTCGATTACAGACACCCTTCAAGAGACCCAGTACTTC.

This chain joins TRBV11-2 and TRBJ1-6; D might be TRBD1 (5 bases). The V gene lost 5 bases and the J gene lost 9 bases, with 11 bases spanning the gap. This CDR3 is 13 amino acids long. Germline V gene data show CDR1 as SGHAT and CDR2 as FQNNGV. The CDR3 DNA sequence: TGTGCCAGCAGCGGAGGGGTGGTTTCACCCCTCCACTTT. As protein: CASSGGVVSPLHF.

This clonotype has ten or more counts. The rearrangement joins TRBV6-2 or TRBV6-3 to TRBJ1-5; D gene ambiguous. The CDR3 totals 12 residues. Deletions cut 5 bases from V and 7 bases from J, with 9 bases between. Per germline, CDR1 MNHEY and CDR2 SVGEGT. The CDR3 sequence: CASSRRRQPQHF. CDR3 nucleotide sequence: TGTGCCAGCAGTAGGAGAAGGCAGCCCCAGCATTTT.

This chain uses TRBV20-1 with TRBJ2-5; D not resolved. The J call may be incorrect, as the DNA end agrees better with TRBJ2-7. Germline CDR1 is DFQATT and CDR2 is SNEGSKA (reference sequence). The CDR3 covers 12 residues. The CDR3 protein is CSARDLVFEQYF. The CDR3 DNA sequence: TGCAGTGCTAGAGATTTAGTGTTCGAGCAGTACTTC.